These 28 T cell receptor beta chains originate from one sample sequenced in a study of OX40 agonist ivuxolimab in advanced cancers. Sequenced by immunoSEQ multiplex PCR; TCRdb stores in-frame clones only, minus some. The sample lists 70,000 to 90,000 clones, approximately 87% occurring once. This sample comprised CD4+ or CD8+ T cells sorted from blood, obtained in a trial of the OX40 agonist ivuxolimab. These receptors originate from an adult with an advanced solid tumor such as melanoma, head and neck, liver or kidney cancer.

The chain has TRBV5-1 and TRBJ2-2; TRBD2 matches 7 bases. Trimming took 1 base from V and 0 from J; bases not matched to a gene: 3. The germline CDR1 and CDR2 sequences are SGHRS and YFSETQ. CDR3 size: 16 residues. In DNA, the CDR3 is TGCGCCAGCAGCTTGTCCGGGAGGACGAACACCGGGGAGCTGTTTTTT. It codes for CASSLSGRTNTGELFF.

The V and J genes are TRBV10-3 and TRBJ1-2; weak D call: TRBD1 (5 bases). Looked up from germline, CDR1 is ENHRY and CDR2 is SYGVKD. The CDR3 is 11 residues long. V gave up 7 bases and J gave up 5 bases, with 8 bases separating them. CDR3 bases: TGTGCCATCACTGCAGGGTATGGCTACACCTTC. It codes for CAITAGYGYTF.

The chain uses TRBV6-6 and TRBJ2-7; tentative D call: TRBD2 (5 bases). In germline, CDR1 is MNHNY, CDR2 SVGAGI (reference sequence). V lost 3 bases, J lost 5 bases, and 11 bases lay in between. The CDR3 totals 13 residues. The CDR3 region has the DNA TGTGCCAGCAGTTATTCGGGGATTGACGAGCAGTACTTC. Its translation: CASSYSGIDEQYF.

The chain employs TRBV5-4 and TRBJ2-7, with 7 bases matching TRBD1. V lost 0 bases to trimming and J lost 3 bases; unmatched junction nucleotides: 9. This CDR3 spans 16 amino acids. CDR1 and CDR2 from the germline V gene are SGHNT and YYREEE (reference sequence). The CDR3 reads CASSLVGRQGGYEQYF. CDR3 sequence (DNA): TGTGCCAGCAGCTTGGTGGGGAGACAGGGTGGCTACGAGCAGTACTTC.

CDR3 nucleotide sequence: TGCAGCGTTGTTTGGACAGGGGACGATCAGCCCCAGCATTTT. Translated: CSVVWTGDDQPQHF. The gene calls are TRBV29-1 and TRBJ1-5, with TRBD1 matching over 9 bases. V gave up 4 bases and J gave up 5 bases; unmatched junction bases: 6. The germline CDR1 and CDR2 sequences are SQVTM and ANQGSEA. The CDR3 runs 14 residues.

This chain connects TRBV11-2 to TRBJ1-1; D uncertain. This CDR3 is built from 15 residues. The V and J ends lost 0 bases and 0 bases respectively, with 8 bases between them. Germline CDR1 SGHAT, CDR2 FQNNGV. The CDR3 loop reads CASSLDPAVNTEAFF. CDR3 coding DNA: TGTGCCAGCAGCTTAGATCCAGCCGTGAACACTGAAGCTTTCTTT.

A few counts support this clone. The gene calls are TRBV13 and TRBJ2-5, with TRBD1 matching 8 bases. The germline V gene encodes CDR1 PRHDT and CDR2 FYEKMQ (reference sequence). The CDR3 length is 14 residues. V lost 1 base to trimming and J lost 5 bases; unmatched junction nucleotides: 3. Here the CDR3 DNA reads TGTGCCAGCAGCTTAGTGACAGGGGTGGAGACCCAGTACTTC. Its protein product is CASSLVTGVETQYF.

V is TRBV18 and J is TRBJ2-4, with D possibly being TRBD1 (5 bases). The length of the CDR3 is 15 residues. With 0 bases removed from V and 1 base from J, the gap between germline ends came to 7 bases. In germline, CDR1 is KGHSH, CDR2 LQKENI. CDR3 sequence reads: CASSPPGLAKNIQYF. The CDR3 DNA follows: TGTGCCAGCTCACCACCGGGGCTGGCCAAAAACATTCAGTACTTC.

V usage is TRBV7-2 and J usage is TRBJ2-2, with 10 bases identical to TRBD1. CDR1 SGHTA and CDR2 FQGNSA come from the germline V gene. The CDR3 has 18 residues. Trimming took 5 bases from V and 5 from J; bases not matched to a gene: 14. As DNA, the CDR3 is TGTGCCAGCAGCGAAAGACCCCTGACAGGGGGCGGAACCGGGGAGCTGTTTTTT. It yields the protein CASSERPLTGGGTGELFF.

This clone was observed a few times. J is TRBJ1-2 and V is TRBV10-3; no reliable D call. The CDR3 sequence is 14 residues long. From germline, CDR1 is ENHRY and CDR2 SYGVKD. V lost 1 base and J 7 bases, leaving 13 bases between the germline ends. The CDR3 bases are TGTGCCATCAGTGAGTTACCGCGACAATCTGGCTACACCTTC. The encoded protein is CAISELPRQSGYTF.

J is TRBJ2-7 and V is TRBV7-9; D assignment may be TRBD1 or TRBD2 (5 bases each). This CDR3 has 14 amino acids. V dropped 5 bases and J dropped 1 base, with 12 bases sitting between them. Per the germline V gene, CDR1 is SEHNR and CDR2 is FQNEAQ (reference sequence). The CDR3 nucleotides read TGTGCCAGCAGCGACTGGGACGGTTCCTACGAGCAGTACTTC. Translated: CASSDWDGSYEQYF.

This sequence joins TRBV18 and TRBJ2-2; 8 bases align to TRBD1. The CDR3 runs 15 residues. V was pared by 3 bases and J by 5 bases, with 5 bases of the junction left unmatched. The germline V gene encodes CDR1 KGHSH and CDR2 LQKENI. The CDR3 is CASSPWTGRTGELFF. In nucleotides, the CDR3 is TGTGCCAGCTCACCCTGGACAGGGAGGACCGGGGAGCTGTTTTTT. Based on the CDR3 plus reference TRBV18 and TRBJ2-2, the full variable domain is NAGVMQNPRHLVRRRGQEARLRCSPMKGHSHVYWYRQLPEEGLKFMVYLQKENIIDESGMPKERFSAEFPKEGPSILRIQQVVRGDSAAYFCASSPWTGRTGELFFGEGSRLTVL.

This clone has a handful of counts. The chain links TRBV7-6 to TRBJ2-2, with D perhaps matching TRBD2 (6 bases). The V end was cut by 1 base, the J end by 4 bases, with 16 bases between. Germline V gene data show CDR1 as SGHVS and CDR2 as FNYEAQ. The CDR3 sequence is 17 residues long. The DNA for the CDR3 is TGTGCCAGCAGCTTAGAAGTTGACGGGAGCGGCACCGGGGAGCTGTTTTTT. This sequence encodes CASSLEVDGSGTGELFF.

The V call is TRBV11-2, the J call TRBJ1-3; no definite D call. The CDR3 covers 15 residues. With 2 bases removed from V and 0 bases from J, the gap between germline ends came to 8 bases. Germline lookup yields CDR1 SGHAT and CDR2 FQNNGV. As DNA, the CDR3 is TGTGCCAGCAGCTTATTGCGCTTCTCTGGAAACACCATATATTTT. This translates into CASSLLRFSGNTIYF.

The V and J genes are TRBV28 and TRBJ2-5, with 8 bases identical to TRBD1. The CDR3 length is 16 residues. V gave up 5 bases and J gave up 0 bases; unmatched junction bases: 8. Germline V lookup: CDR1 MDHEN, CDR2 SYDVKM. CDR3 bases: TGTGCCAGCAGTCCTCACTCGACAGGGGACCAAGAGACCCAGTACTTC. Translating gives CASSPHSTGDQETQYF.

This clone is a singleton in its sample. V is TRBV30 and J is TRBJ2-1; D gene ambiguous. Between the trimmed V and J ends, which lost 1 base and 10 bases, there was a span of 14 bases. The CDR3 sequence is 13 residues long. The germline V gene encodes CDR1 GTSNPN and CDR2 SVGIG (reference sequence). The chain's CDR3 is CAWSGDEKQEQFF. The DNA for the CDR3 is TGTGCCTGGAGTGGGGATGAGAAACAAGAGCAGTTCTTC.

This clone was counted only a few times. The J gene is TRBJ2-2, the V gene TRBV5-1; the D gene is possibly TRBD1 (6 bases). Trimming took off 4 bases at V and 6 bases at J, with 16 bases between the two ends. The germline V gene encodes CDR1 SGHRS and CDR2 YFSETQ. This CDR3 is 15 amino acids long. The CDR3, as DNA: TGCGCCAGCAGCCCAGGGGCGACAGTCCCCGGGGAGCTGTTTTTT. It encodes CASSPGATVPGELFF.

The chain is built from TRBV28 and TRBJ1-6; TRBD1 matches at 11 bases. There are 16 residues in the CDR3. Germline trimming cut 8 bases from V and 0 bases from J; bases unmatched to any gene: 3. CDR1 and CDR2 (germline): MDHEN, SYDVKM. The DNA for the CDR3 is TGTGCCAGCGGGGACAGGGGGAGCTCCTATAATTCACCCCTCCACTTT. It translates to CASGDRGSSYNSPLHF. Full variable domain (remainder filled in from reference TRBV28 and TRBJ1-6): DVKVTQSSRYLVKRTGEKVFLECVQDMDHENMFWYRQDPGLGLRLIYFSYDVKMKEKGDIPEGYSVSREKKERFSLILESASTNQTSMYLCASGDRGSSYNSPLHFGNGTRLTVT.

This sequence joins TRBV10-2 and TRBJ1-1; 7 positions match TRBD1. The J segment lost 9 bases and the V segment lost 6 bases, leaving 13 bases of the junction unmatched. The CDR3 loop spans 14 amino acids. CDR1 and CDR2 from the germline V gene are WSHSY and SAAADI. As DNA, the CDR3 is TGCGCCAGCAGGGGGCTCGGGCAGGGGGTTCAAGCTTTCTTT. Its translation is CASRGLGQGVQAFF.

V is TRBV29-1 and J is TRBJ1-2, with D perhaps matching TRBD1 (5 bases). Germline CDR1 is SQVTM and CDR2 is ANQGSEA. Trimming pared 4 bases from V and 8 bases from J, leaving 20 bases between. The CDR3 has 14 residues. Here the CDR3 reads CSVGVSGGSLGYTF. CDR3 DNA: TGCAGCGTTGGGGTCTCCGGGGGGTCTTTGGGCTACACCTTC. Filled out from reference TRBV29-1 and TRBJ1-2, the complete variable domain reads SAVISQKPSRDICQRGTSLTIQCQVDSQVTMMFWYRQQPGQSLTLIATANQGSEATYESGFVIDKFPISRPNLTFSTLTVSNMSPEDSSIYLCSVGVSGGSLGYTFGSGTRLTVV.

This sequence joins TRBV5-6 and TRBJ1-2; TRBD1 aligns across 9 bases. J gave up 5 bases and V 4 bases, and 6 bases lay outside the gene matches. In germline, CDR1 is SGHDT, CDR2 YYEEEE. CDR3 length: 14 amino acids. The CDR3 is CASSGTGGGYGYTF. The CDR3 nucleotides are TGTGCCAGCAGCGGAACAGGGGGCGGGTATGGCTACACCTTC.

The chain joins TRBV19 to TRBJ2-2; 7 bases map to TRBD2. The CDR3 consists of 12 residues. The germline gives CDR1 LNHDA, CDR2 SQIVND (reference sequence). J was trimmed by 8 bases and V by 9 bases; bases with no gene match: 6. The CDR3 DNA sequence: TGTGCCAGCGGGGGGTTCGTGGGGGAGCTGTTTTTT. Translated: CASGGFVGELFF. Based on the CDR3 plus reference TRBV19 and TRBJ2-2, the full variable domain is DGGITQSPKYLFRKEGQNVTLSCEQNLNHDAMYWYRQDPGQGLRLIYYSQIVNDFQKGDIAEGYSVSREKKESFPLTVTSAQKNPTAFYLCASGGFVGELFFGEGSRLTVL.

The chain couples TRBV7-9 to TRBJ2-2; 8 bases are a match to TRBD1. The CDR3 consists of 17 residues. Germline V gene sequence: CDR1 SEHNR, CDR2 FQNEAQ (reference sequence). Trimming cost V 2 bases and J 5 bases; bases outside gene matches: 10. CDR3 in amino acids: CASSLSRGQGRTGELFF. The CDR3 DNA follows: TGTGCCAGCAGCTTAAGTCGAGGACAGGGCAGGACCGGGGAGCTGTTTTTT.

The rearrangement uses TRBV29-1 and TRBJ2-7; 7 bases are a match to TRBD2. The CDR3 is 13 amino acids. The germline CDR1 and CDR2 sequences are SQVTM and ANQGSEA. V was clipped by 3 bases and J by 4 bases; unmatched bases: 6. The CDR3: CSVDRGGEYEQYF. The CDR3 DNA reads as TGCAGCGTTGATAGGGGAGGGGAGTACGAGCAGTACTTC.

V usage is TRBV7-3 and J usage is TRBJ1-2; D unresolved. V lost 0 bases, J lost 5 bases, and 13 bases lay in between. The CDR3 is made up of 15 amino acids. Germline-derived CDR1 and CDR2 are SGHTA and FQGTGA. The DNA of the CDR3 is TGTGCCAGCAGCTTAACGTCGGATTCCGGATATGGCTACACCTTC. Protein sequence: CASSLTSDSGYGYTF.

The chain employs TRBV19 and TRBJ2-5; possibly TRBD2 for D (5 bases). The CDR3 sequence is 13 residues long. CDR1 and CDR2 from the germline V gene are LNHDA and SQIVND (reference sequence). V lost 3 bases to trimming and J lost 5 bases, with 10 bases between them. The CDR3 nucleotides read TGTGCCAGTAGTATCCTAGCCGGGGAGACCCAGTACTTC. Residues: CASSILAGETQYF.

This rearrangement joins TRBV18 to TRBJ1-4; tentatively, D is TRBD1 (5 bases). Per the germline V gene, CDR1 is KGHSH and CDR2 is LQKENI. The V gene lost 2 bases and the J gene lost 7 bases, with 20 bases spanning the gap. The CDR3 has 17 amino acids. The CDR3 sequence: CASSPYYSGHPGEKLFF. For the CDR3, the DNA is TGTGCCAGCTCACCATATTATTCAGGGCATCCGGGTGAAAAACTGTTTTTT.

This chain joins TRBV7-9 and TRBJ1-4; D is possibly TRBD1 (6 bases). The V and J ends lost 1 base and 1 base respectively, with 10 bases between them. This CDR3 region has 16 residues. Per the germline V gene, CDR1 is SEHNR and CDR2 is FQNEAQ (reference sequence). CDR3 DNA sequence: TGTGCCAGCAGCTTAGTTGGGACACGAACTAATGAAAAACTGTTTTTT. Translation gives CASSLVGTRTNEKLFF.